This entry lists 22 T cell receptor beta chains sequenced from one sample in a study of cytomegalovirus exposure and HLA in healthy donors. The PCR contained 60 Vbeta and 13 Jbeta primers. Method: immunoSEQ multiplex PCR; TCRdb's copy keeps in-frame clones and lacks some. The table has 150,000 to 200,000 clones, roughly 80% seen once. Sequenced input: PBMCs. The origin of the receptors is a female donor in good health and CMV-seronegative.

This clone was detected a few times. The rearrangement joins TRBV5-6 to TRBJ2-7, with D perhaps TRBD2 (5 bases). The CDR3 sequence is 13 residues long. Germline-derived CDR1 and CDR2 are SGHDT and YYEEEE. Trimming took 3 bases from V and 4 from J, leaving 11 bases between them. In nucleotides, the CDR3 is TGTGCCAGCAGCTCCAGCGGCTCGTACGAGCAGTACTTC. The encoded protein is CASSSSGSYEQYF.

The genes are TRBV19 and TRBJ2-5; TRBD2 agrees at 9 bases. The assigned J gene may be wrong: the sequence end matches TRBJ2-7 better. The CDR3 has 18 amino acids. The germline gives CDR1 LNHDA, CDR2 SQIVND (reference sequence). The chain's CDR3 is CASSMGLAGPLRQYEQYF. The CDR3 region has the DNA TGTGCCAGTAGTATGGGGCTAGCGGGACCCCTGAGACAGTACGAGCAGTACTTC.

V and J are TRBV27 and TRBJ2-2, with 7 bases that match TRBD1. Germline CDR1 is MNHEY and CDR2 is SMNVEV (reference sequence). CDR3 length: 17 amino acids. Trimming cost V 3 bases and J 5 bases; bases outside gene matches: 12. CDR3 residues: CASSFARGSFGTGELFF. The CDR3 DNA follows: TGTGCCAGCAGTTTTGCCAGGGGGTCCTTCGGGACCGGGGAGCTGTTTTTT.

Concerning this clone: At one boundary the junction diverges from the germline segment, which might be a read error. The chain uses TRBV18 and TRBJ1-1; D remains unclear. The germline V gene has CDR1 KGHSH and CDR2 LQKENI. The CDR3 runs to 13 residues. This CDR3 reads CAGSNRLNTEAFF. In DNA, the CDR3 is TGTGCCGGCTCAAACAGACTGAACACTGAAGCTTTCTTT.

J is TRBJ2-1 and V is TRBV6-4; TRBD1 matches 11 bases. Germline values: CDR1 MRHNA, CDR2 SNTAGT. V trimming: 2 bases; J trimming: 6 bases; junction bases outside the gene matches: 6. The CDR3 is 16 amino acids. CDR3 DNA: TGTGCCAGCAGTGACCTCTCGGGACAGGGGGTCAATGAGCAGTTCTTC. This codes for CASSDLSGQGVNEQFF.

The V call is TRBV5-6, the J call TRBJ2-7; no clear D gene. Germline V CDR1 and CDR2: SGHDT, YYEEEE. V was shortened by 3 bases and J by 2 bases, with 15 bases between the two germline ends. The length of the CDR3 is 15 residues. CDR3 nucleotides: TGTGCCAGCAGCTCTTATTACAGCCTGACCTACGAGCAGTACTTC. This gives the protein CASSSYYSLTYEQYF.

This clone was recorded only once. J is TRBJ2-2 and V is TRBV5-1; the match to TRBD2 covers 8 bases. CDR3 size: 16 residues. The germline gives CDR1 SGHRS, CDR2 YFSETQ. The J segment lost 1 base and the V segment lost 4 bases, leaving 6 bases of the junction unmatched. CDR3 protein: CASSPGGAVNTGELFF. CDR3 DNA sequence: TGCGCCAGCAGCCCGGGGGGGGCTGTGAACACCGGGGAGCTGTTTTTT.

The CDR3, as DNA: TGTGCCAGCGGGACAGAGATGGGCACTGAAGCTTTCTTT. It translates to CASGTEMGTEAFF. This rearrangement joins TRBV6-6 to TRBJ1-1, with 7 bases lining up with TRBD1. Germline V gene lookup returns CDR1 MNHNY and CDR2 SVGAGI (reference sequence). The CDR3 consists of 13 residues. V lost 8 bases and J lost 4; bases outside the gene matches: 7.

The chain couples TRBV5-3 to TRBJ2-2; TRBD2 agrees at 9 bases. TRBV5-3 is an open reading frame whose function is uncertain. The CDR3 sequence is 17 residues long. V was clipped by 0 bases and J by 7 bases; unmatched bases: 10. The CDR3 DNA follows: TGTGCCAGAAGCTTGGGGGCCGGCGGGGGGGCCCTCGGGGAGCTGTTTTTT. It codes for CARSLGAGGGALGELFF.

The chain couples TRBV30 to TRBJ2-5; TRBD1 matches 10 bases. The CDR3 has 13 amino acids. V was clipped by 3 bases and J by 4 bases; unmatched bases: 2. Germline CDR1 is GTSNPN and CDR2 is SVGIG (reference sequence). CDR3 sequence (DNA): TGTGCCTGGAGGGGGACAGGGGTAGAGACCCAGTACTTC. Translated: CAWRGTGVETQYF.

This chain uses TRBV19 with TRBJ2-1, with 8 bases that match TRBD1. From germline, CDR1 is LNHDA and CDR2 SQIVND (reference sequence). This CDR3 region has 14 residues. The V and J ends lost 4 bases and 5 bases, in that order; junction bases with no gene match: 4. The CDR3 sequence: CASSTRQGHNEQFF. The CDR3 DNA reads TGTGCCAGTAGTACCAGACAGGGGCACAATGAGCAGTTCTTC.

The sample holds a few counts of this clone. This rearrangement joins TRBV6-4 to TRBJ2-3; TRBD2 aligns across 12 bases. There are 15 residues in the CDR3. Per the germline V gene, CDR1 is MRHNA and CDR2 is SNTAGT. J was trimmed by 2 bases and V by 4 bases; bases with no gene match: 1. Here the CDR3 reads CASSASGGATDTQYF. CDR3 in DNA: TGTGCCAGCAGTGCTAGCGGGGGGGCCACAGATACGCAGTATTTT.

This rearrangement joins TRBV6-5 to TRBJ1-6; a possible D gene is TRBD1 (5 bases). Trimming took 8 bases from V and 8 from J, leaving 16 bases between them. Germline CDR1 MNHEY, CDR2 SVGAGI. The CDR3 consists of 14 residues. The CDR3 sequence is CASSGDWTHSPLHF. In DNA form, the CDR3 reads TGTGCCAGCTCCGGGGACTGGACGCATTCACCCCTCCACTTT.

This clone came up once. The CDR3 here is CASSRDSNTGELFF. CDR3 coding DNA: TGCGCCAGCAGCCGGGACAGTAACACCGGGGAGCTGTTTTTT. The J gene is TRBJ2-2, the V gene TRBV5-1; TRBD1 matches 7 bases. The CDR3 covers 14 residues. V lost 4 bases, J lost 2 bases, and 2 bases stayed unmatched. Germline CDR1 reads SGHRS; CDR2 reads YFSETQ. The whole variable domain, remainder taken from reference TRBV5-1 and TRBJ2-2, is KAGVTQTPRYLIKTRGQQVTLSCSPISGHRSVSWYQQTPGQGLQFLFEYFSETQRNKGNFPGRFSGRQFSNSRSEMNVSTLELGDSALYLCASSRDSNTGELFFGEGSRLTVL.

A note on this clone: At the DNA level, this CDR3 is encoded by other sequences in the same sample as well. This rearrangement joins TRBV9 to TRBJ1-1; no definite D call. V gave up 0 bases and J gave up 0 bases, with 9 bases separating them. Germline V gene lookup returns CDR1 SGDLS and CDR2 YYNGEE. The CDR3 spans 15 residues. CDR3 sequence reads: CASSVDREMNTEAFF. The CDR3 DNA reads TGTGCCAGCAGCGTAGATCGGGAAATGAACACTGAAGCTTTCTTT. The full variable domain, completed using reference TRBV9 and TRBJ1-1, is DSGVTQTPKHLITATGQRVTLRCSPRSGDLSVYWYQQSLDQGLQFLIQYYNGEERAKGNILERFSAQQFPDLHSELNLSSLELGDSALYFCASSVDREMNTEAFFGQGTRLTVV.

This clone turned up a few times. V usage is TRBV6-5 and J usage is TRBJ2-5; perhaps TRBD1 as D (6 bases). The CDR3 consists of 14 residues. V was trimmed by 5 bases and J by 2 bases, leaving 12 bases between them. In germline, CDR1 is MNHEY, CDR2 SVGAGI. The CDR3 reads CASSAQGKQETQYF. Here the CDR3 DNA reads TGTGCCAGCAGTGCGCAGGGGAAGCAAGAGACCCAGTACTTC.

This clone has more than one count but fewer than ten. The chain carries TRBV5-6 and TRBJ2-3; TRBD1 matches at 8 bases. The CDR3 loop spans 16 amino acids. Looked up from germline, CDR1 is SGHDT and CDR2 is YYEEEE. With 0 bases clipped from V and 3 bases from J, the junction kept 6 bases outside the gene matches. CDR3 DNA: TGTGCCAGCAGCTTGGACCCAGGGGGCAGGACAGATACGCAGTATTTT. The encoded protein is CASSLDPGGRTDTQYF.

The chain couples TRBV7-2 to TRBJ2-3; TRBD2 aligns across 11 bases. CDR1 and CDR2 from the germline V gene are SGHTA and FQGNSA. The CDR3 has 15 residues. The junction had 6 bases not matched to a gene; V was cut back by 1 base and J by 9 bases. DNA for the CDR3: TGTGCCAGCAGCTTAGTTAGCGGGGGGGAGGAAACGCAGTATTTT. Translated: CASSLVSGGEETQYF.

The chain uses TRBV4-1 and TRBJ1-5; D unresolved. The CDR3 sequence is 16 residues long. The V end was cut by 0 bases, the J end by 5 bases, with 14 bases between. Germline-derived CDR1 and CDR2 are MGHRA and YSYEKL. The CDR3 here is CASSQEGGNRYQPQHF. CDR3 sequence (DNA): TGCGCCAGCAGCCAAGAAGGAGGGAATAGGTATCAGCCCCAGCATTTT.

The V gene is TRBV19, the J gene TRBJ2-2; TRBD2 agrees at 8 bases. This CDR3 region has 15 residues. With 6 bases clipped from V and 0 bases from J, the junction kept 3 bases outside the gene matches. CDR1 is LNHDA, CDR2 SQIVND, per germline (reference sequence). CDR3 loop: CASRGRGANTGELFF. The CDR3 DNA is TGTGCCAGTAGGGGGCGGGGGGCGAACACCGGGGAGCTGTTTTTT.

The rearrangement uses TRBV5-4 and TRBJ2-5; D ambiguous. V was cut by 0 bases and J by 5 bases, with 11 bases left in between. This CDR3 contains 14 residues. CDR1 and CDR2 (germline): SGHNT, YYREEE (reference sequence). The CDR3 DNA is TGTGCCAGCAGCTTGGGGCAGACTGGGGAGACCCAGTACTTC. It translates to CASSLGQTGETQYF.

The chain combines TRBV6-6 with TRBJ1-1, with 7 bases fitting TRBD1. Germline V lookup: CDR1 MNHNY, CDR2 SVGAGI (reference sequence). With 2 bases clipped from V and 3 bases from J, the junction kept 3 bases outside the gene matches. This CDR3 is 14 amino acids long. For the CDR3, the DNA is TGTGCCAGCAGTTACGCAGGGGGGTACACTGAAGCTTTCTTT. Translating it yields CASSYAGGYTEAFF.